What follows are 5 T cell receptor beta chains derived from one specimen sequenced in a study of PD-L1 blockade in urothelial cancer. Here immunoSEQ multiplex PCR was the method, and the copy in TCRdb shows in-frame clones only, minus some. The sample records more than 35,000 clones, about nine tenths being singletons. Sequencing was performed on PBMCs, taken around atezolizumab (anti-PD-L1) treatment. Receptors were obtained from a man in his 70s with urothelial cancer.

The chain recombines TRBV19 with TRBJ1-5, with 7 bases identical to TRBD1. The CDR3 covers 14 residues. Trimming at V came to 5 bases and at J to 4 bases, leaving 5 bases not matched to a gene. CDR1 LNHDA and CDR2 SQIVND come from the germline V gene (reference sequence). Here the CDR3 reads CASSPQQGNQPQHF. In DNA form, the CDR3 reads TGTGCCAGTAGTCCTCAACAGGGGAATCAGCCCCAGCATTTT.

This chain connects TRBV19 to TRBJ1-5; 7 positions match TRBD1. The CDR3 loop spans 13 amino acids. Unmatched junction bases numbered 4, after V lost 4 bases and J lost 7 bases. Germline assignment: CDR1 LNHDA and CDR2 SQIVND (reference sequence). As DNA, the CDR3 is TGTGCCAGTAGTAGACAGGGTGGCCAGCCCCAGCATTTT. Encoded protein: CASSRQGGQPQHF. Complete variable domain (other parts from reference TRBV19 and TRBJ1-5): DGGITQSPKYLFRKEGQNVTLSCEQNLNHDAMYWYRQDPGQGLRLIYYSQIVNDFQKGDIAEGYSVSREKKESFPLTVTSAQKNPTAFYLCASSRQGGQPQHFGDGTRLSIL.

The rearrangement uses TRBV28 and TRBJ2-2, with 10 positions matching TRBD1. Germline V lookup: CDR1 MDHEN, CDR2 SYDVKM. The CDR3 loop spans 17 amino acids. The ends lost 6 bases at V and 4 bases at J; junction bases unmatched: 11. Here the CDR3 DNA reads TGTGCCAGCAGACCACCCGGGACAGGGGTATTCACCGGGGAGCTGTTTTTT. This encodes CASRPPGTGVFTGELFF.

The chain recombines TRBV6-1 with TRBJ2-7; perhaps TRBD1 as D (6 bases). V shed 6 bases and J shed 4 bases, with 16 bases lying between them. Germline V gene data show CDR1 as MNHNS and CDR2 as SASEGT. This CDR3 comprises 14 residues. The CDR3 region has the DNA TGTGCCAGCAGGGGAACAGGGTTGAAGTACGAGCAGTACTTC. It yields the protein CASRGTGLKYEQYF.

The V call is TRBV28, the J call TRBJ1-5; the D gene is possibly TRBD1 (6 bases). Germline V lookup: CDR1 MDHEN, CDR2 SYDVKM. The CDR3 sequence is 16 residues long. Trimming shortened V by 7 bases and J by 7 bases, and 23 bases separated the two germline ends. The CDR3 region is CASNKRQGSFLQPQHF. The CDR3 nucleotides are TGTGCCAGCAATAAACGGCAGGGGAGCTTTCTCCAGCCCCAGCATTTT.